This T cell receptor beta chain was profiled in a study of regulatory T cells in long-lasting Graves disease. iRepertoire HTBI primers and Arm-PCR of CDR3 regions built TCR beta libraries. TCRdb fed the multiplex PCR reads into MiXCR, producing one record per CDR3 protein. The repertoire holds more than 450,000 distinct CDR3 sequences, with about a sixth as singletons. Time point indicated: newly diagnosed GD, antithyroid drugs for less than 3 months. Extracted PBMC RNA gave rise to the TCR library. The CDR3 length is 15 residues. The germline gives CDR1 LNHDA, CDR2 SQIVND (reference sequence). V was clipped by 1 base and J by 5 bases, with 14 bases between them. This sample was shared with a second study, whose subject was T cells in Graves' hyperthyroidism and ophthalmopathy. That source notes: Ophthalmopathy got predicted by the model a median about 6.5 months before its onset.

Sample: peripheral blood mononuclear cells (PBMCs), taken at new diagnosis, from a patient treated with antithyroid drugs. The chain couples TRBV19 to TRBJ1-1; unclear D gene. The TCR was taken from a man in his forties with Graves disease. The CDR3 DNA sequence: TGTGCCAGTAGTATAGGGAAAGACAAAGGTACTGAAGCTTTCTTT. Amino acids: CASSIGKDKGTEAFF.